The 7 T cell receptor beta chains presented below share a single source sample, sequenced in a study of Ad26.COV2.S vaccination and SARS-CoV-2 variants. Measured with immunoSEQ multiplex PCR; TCRdb has only the in-frame clones, and not every one. The table includes more than 400,000 clones, about 90% detected once. Stated treatment: 15 to 20 received Ad26.COV2.S at low or high dose, single or two shots; a few received placebo; per-sample allocation not given. Specimens were obtained on day 63 following the first vaccine or placebo injection. Here the sequenced sample was peripheral blood, taken in a trial of Ad26.COV2.S vaccine versus placebo. These receptor sequences come from a person aged 18-65 years who received the Ad26.COV2.S COVID-19 vaccine or a placebo.

This sequence joins TRBV4-1 and TRBJ2-2; D might be TRBD1 or TRBD2, each matching 5 bases. Trimming took off 4 bases at V and 0 bases at J, with 9 bases between the two ends. There are 15 residues in the CDR3. Germline-derived CDR1 and CDR2 are MGHRA and YSYEKL. As DNA, the CDR3 is TGCGCCAGCAGCCGTGGGGGTACGAACACCGGGGAGCTGTTTTTT. Translation gives CASSRGGTNTGELFF.

The rearrangement uses TRBV11-2 and TRBJ2-2, with TRBD1 matching over 7 bases. CDR3 length equals 15 residues. CDR1 is SGHAT, CDR2 FQNNGV, per germline. V lost 5 bases and J lost 3; bases outside the gene matches: 6. The CDR3 loop is CASSLGQKYTGELFF. The CDR3 DNA is TGTGCCAGCAGCCTGGGACAGAAATACACCGGGGAGCTGTTTTTT.

This clone was seen more than once but under ten times. The CDR3 DNA reads TGCGCCAGCAGCCAAGATTCGGGTACAGGGGCCAACGTCCTGACTTTC. Its translation is CASSQDSGTGANVLTF. J is TRBJ2-6 and V is TRBV4-3; no clear D. Germline lookup yields CDR1 LGHNA and CDR2 YSLEER. This CDR3 has 16 amino acids. V shed 0 bases and J shed 4 bases, with 10 bases lying between them.

CDR3: CSASVGTGGNIQYF. The CDR3 nucleotides are TGCAGTGCTAGTGTCGGGACAGGGGGAAACATTCAGTACTTC. The chain uses TRBV20-1 and TRBJ2-4, with 11 bases lining up with TRBD1. Germline CDR1 and CDR2: DFQATT and SNEGSKA (reference sequence). Germline trimming cut 3 bases from V and 6 bases from J; bases unmatched to any gene: 4. The CDR3 contains 14 residues.

The DNA for the CDR3 is TGCGCCAGCAGCCAAGTTGTCATACATAACTCTAACTATGGCTACACCTTC. It yields the protein CASSQVVIHNSNYGYTF. J is TRBJ1-2 and V is TRBV4-1; D not resolved. Trimming stripped 1 base from V and 0 bases from J, with 15 bases between. This CDR3 has 17 residues. The germline V gene encodes CDR1 MGHRA and CDR2 YSYEKL.

The chain joins TRBV3-1 (or the pseudogene TRBV3-2) to TRBJ1-2; TRBD1 matches 8 bases. The germline V gene encodes CDR1 LGHDT and CDR2 YNNKEL (reference sequence). V lost 8 bases to trimming and J lost 0 bases; unmatched junction nucleotides: 2. The CDR3 totals 13 residues. The CDR3 sequence: CASGGQANYGYTF. CDR3 nucleotides: TGTGCCAGCGGGGGACAGGCTAACTATGGCTACACCTTC.

This clone was recorded only once. The CDR3 coding sequence is TGTGCCAGCAGCTTAGCGGGTACAGATACGCAGTATTTT. It translates to CASSLAGTDTQYF. The chain carries TRBV11-3 and TRBJ2-3; D not resolved. This CDR3 has 13 amino acids. CDR1 SGHNT and CDR2 YENEEA come from the germline V gene. V was pared by 1 base and J by 3 bases, with 5 bases between.